Below are 3 T cell receptor beta chains sequenced from a single sample in a study of cytomegalovirus exposure and HLA in healthy donors. Researchers ran the PCR with 60 Vbeta and 13 Jbeta primers. Here immunoSEQ multiplex PCR was the method, and the copy in TCRdb shows in-frame clones only, minus some. The repertoire holds over 200,000 clones, with approximately 80% as singletons. Sequenced input: PBMCs. These receptors all come from a woman in her thirties or forties in good health and CMV-seronegative.

This sequence joins TRBV19 and TRBJ1-1; tentative D call: TRBD1 (5 bases). Germline V gives CDR1 LNHDA, CDR2 SQIVND (reference sequence). This CDR3 has 14 amino acids. The germline V and J ends were trimmed by 3 bases and 5 bases, with 13 bases remaining between them. The CDR3 spells CASSITTGRTEAFF. The CDR3 bases are TGTGCCAGTAGTATTACCACAGGAAGGACTGAAGCTTTCTTT.

The rearrangement links TRBV7-9 to TRBJ1-1; TRBD1 is a possible D gene (5 bases). Trimming left V 6 bases short and J 4 bases short, with 15 bases between. In germline, CDR1 is SEHNR, CDR2 FQNEAQ (reference sequence). The CDR3 length is 14 residues. This chain's CDR3 is CASRAPGGVTEAFF. DNA for the CDR3: TGTGCCAGCAGAGCCCCGGGAGGGGTCACTGAAGCTTTCTTT. The variable domain in full, with the rest retrieved from reference TRBV7-9 and TRBJ1-1, is DTGVSQNPRHKITKRGQNVTFRCDPISEHNRLYWYRQTLGQGPEFLTYFQNEAQLEKSRLLSDRFSAERPKGSFSTLEIQRTEQGDSAMYLCASRAPGGVTEAFFGQGTRLTVV.

The chain combines TRBV11-2 with TRBJ1-2; D remains ambiguous. Germline V gene data show CDR1 as SGHAT and CDR2 as FQNNGV. The CDR3 is made up of 14 amino acids. V was shortened by 4 bases and J by 4 bases, with 13 bases between the two germline ends. The CDR3 coding sequence is TGTGCCAGCAGCTCGAGTACACGGAGCTATGGCTACACCTTC. It yields the protein CASSSSTRSYGYTF.